Listed below are T cell receptor beta chains from one sample, sequenced in a study of STAT5B mutations in CD4+ large granular lymphocyte leukemia. Profiled with immunoSEQ multiplex PCR; TCRdb holds only in-frame clones, not every one. The repertoire consists of 25,000 to 35,000 clones, with roughly 72% occurring once and the leading ten covering 0.29%. Sequencing input: CD4+ T cells from blood buffy coats. These receptors all come from a human donor in good health. Each CDR3 is given with its conserved first and last residue. The order of the fields is V gene, clone size, D gene, J gene, CDR3 protein, CDR3 DNA. The D gene is left open where the match is weak. Some rows have no size entry. The others give once, few or many, or a class for an expanded clone.

TRBV5-4,.,TRBD2,TRBJ2-3,CASSSGLAGGGADTQYF,TGTGCCAGCAGCTCGGGACTAGCGGGAGGAGGGGCAGATACGCAGTATTTT
TRBV27,.,.,TRBJ1-4,CASSLMGTNEKLFF,TGTGCCAGCAGTTTAATGGGGACGAATGAAAAACTGTTTTTT
TRBV27,.,.,TRBJ1-1,CASSPMGSLNTEAFF,TGTGCCAGCAGTCCGATGGGGTCGCTGAACACTGAAGCTTTCTTT
TRBV7-9,.,TRBD2,TRBJ2-3,CARPGAGGCLGTDTQYF,TGTGCCAGGCCTGGGGCGGGGGGTTGTTTGGGGACAGATACGCAGTATTTT
TRBV25-1,.,.,TRBJ2-2,CASGGGELFF,TGTGCCAGTGGTGGCGGGGAGCTGTTTTTT
TRBV10-3,.,.,TRBJ1-2,CAISPYSTNYGYTF,TGTGCCATCAGTCCCTACTCGACTAACTATGGCTACACCTTC
TRBV2,few,.,TRBJ1-3,CASSEAPGNTIYF,TGTGCCAGCAGTGAAGCCCCAGGAAACACCATATATTTT
TRBV29-1,.,.,TRBJ2-2,CSVEGGNTGELFF,TGCAGCGTTGAGGGGGGGAACACCGGGGAGCTGTTTTTT
TRBV6-6,.,TRBD2,TRBJ2-2,CASSSLAGFSGELFF,TGTGCCAGCAGTTCTCTAGCGGGATTCTCCGGGGAGCTGTTTTTT
TRBV6-6,.,TRBD1,TRBJ2-7,CASRYRQGPYEQYF,TGTGCCAGCAGATACCGACAGGGGCCCTACGAGCAGTACTTC
TRBV2,.,TRBD1,TRBJ2-3,CASSPPSTGRTDTQYF,TGTGCCAGCAGCCCCCCCTCGACAGGGAGAACAGATACGCAGTATTTT
TRBV2,.,.,TRBJ2-5,CASSGLGQTQETQYF,TGTGCCAGCAGCGGGCTTGGACAGACTCAAGAGACCCAGTACTTC
TRBV19,.,.,TRBJ1-2,CASSPPLPNYGYTF,TGTGCCAGTAGCCCCCCATTACCTAACTATGGCTACACCTTC
TRBV7-2,few,.,TRBJ1-1,CASSLRAQLNTEAFF,TGTGCCAGCAGCTTAAGAGCGCAGTTGAACACTGAAGCTTTCTTT
TRBV11-2,.,TRBD2,TRBJ2-3,CASSPGLAGGLTDTQYF,TGTGCCAGCAGCCCGGGACTAGCGGGGGGGCTCACAGATACGCAGTATTTT
TRBV7-2,.,.,TRBJ2-2,CASSPTGRRDTGELFF,TGTGCCAGCAGCCCAACGGGGAGGCGGGACACCGGGGAGCTGTTTTTT
TRBV6-6,few,TRBD1,TRBJ1-2,CASKGQEPLGYGYTF,TGTGCCAGCAAGGGACAGGAGCCTTTGGGCTATGGCTACACCTTC
TRBV2,few,.,TRBJ1-4,CASSDLSGLFF,TGTGCCAGCAGTGACTTGTCCGGGCTGTTTTTT
TRBV21-1,.,.,TRBJ1-1,CASSKGACGDNTEAFF,TGTGCCAGCAGCAAAGGAGCATGTGGGGATAACACTGAAGCTTTCTTT
TRBV6-1,.,.,TRBJ2-7,CASSRQAVQYF,TGTGCCAGCAGTAGACAGGCGGTGCAGTACTTC
TRBV2,.,.,TRBJ2-1,CASRSDRSSYNEQFF,TGTGCCAGCAGATCAGACAGGTCCTCCTACAATGAGCAGTTCTTC
TRBV4-1,.,.,TRBJ2-1,CASSRDFPYNEQFF,TGCGCCAGCAGCCGCGACTTTCCATACAATGAGCAGTTCTTC
TRBV19,once,TRBD2,TRBJ2-1,CASSMIGRLAAPYQFF,TGTGCCAGTAGTATGATTGGAAGGCTAGCGGCCCCCTACCAGTTCTTC
TRBV28,.,.,TRBJ1-5,CASRFSLRQPQHF,TGTGCCAGCAGATTTTCCCTACGCCAGCCCCAGCATTTT
TRBV19,.,TRBD1,TRBJ2-5,CASNRQGRGVQETQYF,TGTGCCAGTAACAGACAGGGAAGGGGCGTCCAAGAGACCCAGTACTTC
TRBV18,.,.,TRBJ2-7,CASSPPGFVSYEQYF,TGTGCCAGCTCACCACCGGGGTTTGTCTCCTACGAGCAGTACTTC
TRBV6-1,.,TRBD1,TRBJ1-5,CASSDRGRQPQHF,TGTGCCAGCAGCGACAGGGGTAGGCAGCCCCAGCATTTT
TRBV15,.,.,TRBJ1-6,CATSRDPGRNSPLHF,TGTGCCACCAGCAGAGATCCGGGACGGAATTCACCCCTCCACTTT
TRBV5-1,once,.,TRBJ2-5,CASSPTPGQSETQYF,TGCGCCAGCAGCCCGACCCCCGGACAGTCCGAGACCCAGTACTTC
TRBV14,.,.,TRBJ1-4,CASSQNRAGGEKLFF,TGTGCCAGCAGCCAAAACAGGGCCGGAGGTGAAAAACTGTTTTTT
TRBV19,.,.,TRBJ2-7,CASSTGPGSYEQYF,TGTGCCAGTAGTACGGGCCCAGGTTCCTACGAGCAGTACTTC
TRBV9,.,TRBD1,TRBJ2-2,CASSWDRAYTGELFF,TGTGCCAGCAGCTGGGACAGGGCCTACACCGGGGAGCTGTTTTTT
TRBV5-4,.,.,TRBJ2-7,CASSLDGTGSLTYEQYF,TGTGCCAGCAGCTTAGATGGAACAGGGAGCCTGACCTACGAGCAGTACTTC
TRBV5-1,.,.,TRBJ2-3,CASSFFRGRGDDTQYF,TGCGCCAGCAGCTTCTTTCGTGGTAGGGGGGATGATACGCAGTATTTT
TRBV11-3,.,.,TRBJ1-2,CASSLEGNYGYTF,TGTGCCAGCAGCTTAGAGGGAAACTATGGCTACACCTTC
TRBV4-1,.,.,TRBJ2-1,CASSLRENNEQFF,TGCGCCAGCAGCCTGCGAGAAAACAATGAGCAGTTCTTC
TRBV9,.,.,TRBJ2-7,CASSVLGGSEQYF,TGTGCCAGCAGCGTCCTTGGGGGGTCCGAGCAGTACTTC
TRBV6-6,.,TRBD1,TRBJ1-6,CASSARDRGNSPLHF,TGTGCCAGCAGTGCCCGGGACAGGGGGAATTCACCCCTCCACTTT
TRBV11-2,.,.,TRBJ2-2,CASPLGRELFF,TGTGCCAGCCCTTTGGGCCGGGAGCTGTTTTTT
TRBV10-1,once,.,TRBJ2-5,CASSDSQETQYF,TGCGCCAGCAGTGACAGCCAAGAGACCCAGTACTTC
TRBV10-3,.,.,TRBJ2-7,CAISDLPNREEQYF,TGTGCCATCAGTGACCTACCGAACCGGGAAGAGCAGTACTTC
TRBV10-3,.,.,TRBJ2-5,CAISVGDRETQYF,TGTGCCATCAGTGTTGGGGATCGAGAGACCCAGTACTTC
TRBV15,.,TRBD2,TRBJ2-5,CATSKRSGGAWQETQYF,TGTGCCACCAGTAAGAGGAGCGGGGGGGCTTGGCAAGAGACCCAGTACTTC
TRBV6-1,.,.,TRBJ2-7,CASSETGPSEQYF,TGTGCCAGCAGCGAAACCGGGCCCTCGGAGCAGTACTTC
TRBV6-1,.,.,TRBJ1-6,CASSEVLGQENSPLHF,TGTGCCAGCAGTGAAGTTTTGGGGCAGGAAAATTCACCCCTCCACTTT
TRBV7-6,.,.,TRBJ1-4,CASSPQSATNEKLFF,TGTGCCAGCAGCCCCCAGTCCGCAACTAATGAAAAACTGTTTTTT
TRBV5-1,.,.,TRBJ2-3,CASTPGTDTQYF,TGCGCCAGCACCCCGGGAACAGATACGCAGTATTTT